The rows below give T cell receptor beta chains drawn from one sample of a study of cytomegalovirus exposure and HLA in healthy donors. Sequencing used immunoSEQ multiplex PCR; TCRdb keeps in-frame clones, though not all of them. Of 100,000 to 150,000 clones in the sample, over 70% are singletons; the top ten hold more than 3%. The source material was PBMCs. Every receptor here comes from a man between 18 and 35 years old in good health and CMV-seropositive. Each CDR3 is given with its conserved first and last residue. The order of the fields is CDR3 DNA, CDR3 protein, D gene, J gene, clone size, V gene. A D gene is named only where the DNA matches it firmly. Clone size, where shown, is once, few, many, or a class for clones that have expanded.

CDR3 DNA: TGCGCCAGCAAGGATAGCGGGGGTGTAAACACCGGGGAGCTGTTTTTT
CDR3 protein: CASKDSGGVNTGELFF
D gene: TRBD2
J gene: TRBJ2-2
clone size: .
V gene: TRBV10-2

CDR3 DNA: TGTGCCAGCAGCTTTTGGTTTTCCGGGACAGCGGGGGCCGGGGAGCTGTTTTTT
CDR3 protein: CASSFWFSGTAGAGELFF
D gene: .
J gene: TRBJ2-2
clone size: .
V gene: TRBV5-5

CDR3 DNA: TGTGCCAGCAGTGGACCGACAGGGGATAATGAAAAACTGTTTTTT
CDR3 protein: CASSGPTGDNEKLFF
D gene: TRBD1
J gene: TRBJ1-4
clone size: .
V gene: TRBV2

CDR3 DNA: TGTGCCAGCAGCGCGGGGGGGGGTCGAGGCAATCAGCCCCAGCATTTT
CDR3 protein: CASSAGGGRGNQPQHF
D gene: .
J gene: TRBJ1-5
clone size: .
V gene: TRBV9

CDR3 DNA: TGCGCCAGCAGCCAGAGCACAGACCCAAACCAAGAGACCCAGTACTTC
CDR3 protein: CASSQSTDPNQETQYF
D gene: .
J gene: TRBJ2-5
clone size: .
V gene: TRBV5-1

CDR3 DNA: TGTGCCAGTAATCGGGGAGGGAGATATGGCTACACCTTC
CDR3 protein: CASNRGGRYGYTF
D gene: .
J gene: TRBJ1-2
clone size: few
V gene: TRBV19

CDR3 DNA: TGTGCCATCAGTGAGTCGACAGGGTTAATGACCGGGGAGCTGTTTTTT
CDR3 protein: CAISESTGLMTGELFF
D gene: TRBD1
J gene: TRBJ2-2
clone size: .
V gene: TRBV10-3

CDR3 DNA: TGCAGCGTTGAAAAGCGGGAGGGCTATGAGCAGTTCTTC
CDR3 protein: CSVEKREGYEQFF
D gene: TRBD2
J gene: TRBJ2-1
clone size: .
V gene: TRBV29-1

CDR3 DNA: TGTGCCAGCAGTTACAGGGCCGGGGGCGGGGAGCTGTTTTTT
CDR3 protein: CASSYRAGGGELFF
D gene: .
J gene: TRBJ2-2
clone size: .
V gene: TRBV6-5

CDR3 DNA: TGTGCCAGCAGCGACCTGACAGGGGGGTACGAGCAGTACTTC
CDR3 protein: CASSDLTGGYEQYF
D gene: TRBD1
J gene: TRBJ2-7
clone size: .
V gene: TRBV2

CDR3 DNA: TGCGCCAGCAGCCCAGAGACGACAGGGTATGGCTACACCTTC
CDR3 protein: CASSPETTGYGYTF
D gene: TRBD1
J gene: TRBJ1-2
clone size: .
V gene: TRBV5-1

CDR3 DNA: TGCGCCAGCAGCTTGGTCGGGAACCGCCAAGAGACCCAGTACTTC
CDR3 protein: CASSLVGNRQETQYF
D gene: .
J gene: TRBJ2-5
clone size: .
V gene: TRBV5-1

CDR3 DNA: TGTGCCAGCAGCGCCCTCGCGGGGGTCTATGGCTACACCTTC
CDR3 protein: CASSALAGVYGYTF
D gene: .
J gene: TRBJ1-2
clone size: .
V gene: TRBV9

CDR3 DNA: TGTGCCAGTTCCAGCGGGGGGTTCGTGGAGAATGAGCAGTTCTTC
CDR3 protein: CASSSGGFVENEQFF
D gene: TRBD2
J gene: TRBJ2-1
clone size: .
V gene: TRBV9

CDR3 DNA: TGCGCCAGCAGCTTGGGTCGGGGTACCGGGGAGCTGTTTTTT
CDR3 protein: CASSLGRGTGELFF
D gene: .
J gene: TRBJ2-2
clone size: .
V gene: TRBV5-1

CDR3 DNA: TGTGCCTGGAGTGTACGTGGGCAGGGCCAAGAGACCCAGTACTTC
CDR3 protein: CAWSVRGQGQETQYF
D gene: .
J gene: TRBJ2-5
clone size: .
V gene: TRBV30

CDR3 DNA: TGTGCCAGCAGCCGGCTTCTACTAGCGGGGGGGCCCAACACAGATACGCAGTATTTT
CDR3 protein: CASSRLLLAGGPNTDTQYF
D gene: TRBD2
J gene: TRBJ2-3
clone size: .
V gene: TRBV7-9

CDR3 DNA: TGTGCCAGCAGCTCCGCCGGGGTGGTGGTTGAAAAGACCCAGTACTTC
CDR3 protein: CASSSAGVVVEKTQYF
D gene: .
J gene: TRBJ2-5
clone size: .
V gene: TRBV11-1

CDR3 DNA: TGTGCCAGTAGTATACTAGCGGGAGCCCACGAGCAGTACTTC
CDR3 protein: CASSILAGAHEQYF
D gene: TRBD2
J gene: TRBJ2-7
clone size: .
V gene: TRBV19

CDR3 DNA: TGTGCCAGCAGCTTAGACAGGGTTGACGAGCAGTACTTC
CDR3 protein: CASSLDRVDEQYF
D gene: .
J gene: TRBJ2-7
clone size: once
V gene: TRBV7-2

CDR3 DNA: TGTGCCAGCTCACGGGACAGGGACACAGATACGCAGTATTTT
CDR3 protein: CASSRDRDTDTQYF
D gene: TRBD1
J gene: TRBJ2-3
clone size: .
V gene: TRBV18

CDR3 DNA: TGTGCCAGTAGTAACCCCTTCCGGGGGGGATTAGATACGCAGTATTTT
CDR3 protein: CASSNPFRGGLDTQYF
D gene: TRBD2
J gene: TRBJ2-3
clone size: .
V gene: TRBV19

CDR3 DNA: TGTGCCAGCAGTTTACTAGCGGATGCCTACGAGCAGTACTTC
CDR3 protein: CASSLLADAYEQYF
D gene: TRBD2
J gene: TRBJ2-7
clone size: .
V gene: TRBV6-5

CDR3 DNA: TGCGCCAGCACCCAGCGGGGGGCCTACAATGAGCAGTTCTTC
CDR3 protein: CASTQRGAYNEQFF
D gene: TRBD2
J gene: TRBJ2-1
clone size: once
V gene: TRBV5-1

CDR3 DNA: TGTGCCAGCAGCCTAGGACAGGCGTCCGGGCCCCAGCATTTT
CDR3 protein: CASSLGQASGPQHF
D gene: TRBD1
J gene: TRBJ1-5
clone size: .
V gene: TRBV7-2